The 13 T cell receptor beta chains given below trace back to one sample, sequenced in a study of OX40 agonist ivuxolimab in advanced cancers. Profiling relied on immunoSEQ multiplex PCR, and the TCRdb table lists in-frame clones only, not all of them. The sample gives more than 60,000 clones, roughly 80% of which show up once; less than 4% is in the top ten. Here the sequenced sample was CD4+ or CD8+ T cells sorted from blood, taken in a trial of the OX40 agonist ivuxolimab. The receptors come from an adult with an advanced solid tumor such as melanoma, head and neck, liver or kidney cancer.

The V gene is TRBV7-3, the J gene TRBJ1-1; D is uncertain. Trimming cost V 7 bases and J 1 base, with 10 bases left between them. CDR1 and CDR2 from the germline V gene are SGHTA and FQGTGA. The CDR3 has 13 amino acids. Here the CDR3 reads CASKRGGNTEAFF. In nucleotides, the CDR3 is TGTGCCAGCAAGCGGGGTGGGAACACTGAAGCTTTCTTT.

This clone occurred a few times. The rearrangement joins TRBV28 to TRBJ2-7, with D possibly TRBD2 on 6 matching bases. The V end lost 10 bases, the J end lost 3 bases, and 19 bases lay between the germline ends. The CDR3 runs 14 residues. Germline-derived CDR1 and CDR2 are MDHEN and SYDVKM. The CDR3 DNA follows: TGTGCCACCAATATCCGGGACTGGAACTACGAGCAGTACTTC. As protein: CATNIRDWNYEQYF. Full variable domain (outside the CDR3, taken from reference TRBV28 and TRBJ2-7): DVKVTQSSRYLVKRTGEKVFLECVQDMDHENMFWYRQDPGLGLRLIYFSYDVKMKEKGDIPEGYSVSREKKERFSLILESASTNQTSMYLCATNIRDWNYEQYFGPGTRLTVT.

DNA for the CDR3: TGTGCCAGCAGCGTTCAGGGGGCCGAGACCCAGTACTTC. This encodes CASSVQGAETQYF. The chain recombines TRBV11-3 with TRBJ2-5, with 8 bases fitting TRBD1. Per germline, CDR1 SGHNT and CDR2 YENEEA. The CDR3 sequence is 13 residues long. V gave up 5 bases and J gave up 5 bases; unmatched junction bases: 4. Variable domain in full (rest from reference TRBV11-3 and TRBJ2-5): EAGVVQSPRYKIIEKKQPVAFWCNPISGHNTLYWYLQNLGQGPELLIRYENEEAVDDSQLPKDRFSAERLKGVDSTLKIQPAELGDSAVYLCASSVQGAETQYFGPGTRLLVL.

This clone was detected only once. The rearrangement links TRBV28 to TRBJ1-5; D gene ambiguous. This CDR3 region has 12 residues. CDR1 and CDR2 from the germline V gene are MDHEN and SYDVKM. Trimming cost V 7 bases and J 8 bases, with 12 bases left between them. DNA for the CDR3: TGTGCCAGCACCCTAGTGGGGAAGCCCCAGCATTTT. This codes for CASTLVGKPQHF.

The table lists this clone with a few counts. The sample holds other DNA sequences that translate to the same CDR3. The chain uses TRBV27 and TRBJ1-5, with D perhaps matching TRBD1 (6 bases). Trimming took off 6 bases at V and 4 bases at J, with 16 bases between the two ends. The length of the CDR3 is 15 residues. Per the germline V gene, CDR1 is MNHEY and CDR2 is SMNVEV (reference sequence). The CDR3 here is CASSQGGFWNQPQHF. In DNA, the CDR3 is TGTGCCAGCAGCCAAGGGGGATTTTGGAATCAGCCCCAGCATTTT.

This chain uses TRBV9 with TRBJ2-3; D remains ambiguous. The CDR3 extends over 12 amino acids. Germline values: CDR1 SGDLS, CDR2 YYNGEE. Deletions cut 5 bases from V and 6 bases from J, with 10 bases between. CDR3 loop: CASSDYEDTQYF. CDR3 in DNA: TGTGCCAGCAGTGATTATGAGGATACGCAGTATTTT.

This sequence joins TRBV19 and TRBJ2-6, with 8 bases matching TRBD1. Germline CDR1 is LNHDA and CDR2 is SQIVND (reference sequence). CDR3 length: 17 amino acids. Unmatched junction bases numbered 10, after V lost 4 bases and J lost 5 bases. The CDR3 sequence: CASSNRTGLTRANVLTF. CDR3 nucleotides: TGTGCCAGTAGTAACCGGACAGGGTTAACACGGGCCAACGTCCTGACTTTC. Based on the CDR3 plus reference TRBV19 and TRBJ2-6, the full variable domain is DGGITQSPKYLFRKEGQNVTLSCEQNLNHDAMYWYRQDPGQGLRLIYYSQIVNDFQKGDIAEGYSVSREKKESFPLTVTSAQKNPTAFYLCASSNRTGLTRANVLTFGAGSRLTVL.

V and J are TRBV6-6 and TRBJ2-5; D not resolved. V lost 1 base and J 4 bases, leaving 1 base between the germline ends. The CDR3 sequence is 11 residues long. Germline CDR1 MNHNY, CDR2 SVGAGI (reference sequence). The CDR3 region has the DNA TGTGCCAGCAGTTACTTAGAGACCCAGTACTTC. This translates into CASSYLETQYF.

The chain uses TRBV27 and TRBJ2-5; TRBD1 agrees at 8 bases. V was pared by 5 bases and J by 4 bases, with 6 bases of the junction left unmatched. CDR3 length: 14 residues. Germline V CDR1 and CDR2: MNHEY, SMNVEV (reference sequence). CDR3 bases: TGTGCCAGCAGTACTCGAACAGGGGGAGAGACCCAGTACTTC. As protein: CASSTRTGGETQYF.

CDR3 DNA: TGTGCCAGTAGTATGGGCAGGGATTATGGCTACACCTTC. Its translation: CASSMGRDYGYTF. The rearrangement links TRBV19 to TRBJ1-2; D may be TRBD1 (5 bases). This CDR3 region has 13 residues. In germline, CDR1 is LNHDA, CDR2 SQIVND (reference sequence). Trimming removed 3 bases at V and 5 bases at J, with 10 bases between.

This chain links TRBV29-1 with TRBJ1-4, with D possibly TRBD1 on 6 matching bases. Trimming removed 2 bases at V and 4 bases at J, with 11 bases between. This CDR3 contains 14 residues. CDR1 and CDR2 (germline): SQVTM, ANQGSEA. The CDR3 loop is CSVERGAGNEKLFF. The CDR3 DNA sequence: TGCAGCGTTGAAAGGGGGGCGGGTAATGAAAAACTGTTTTTT.

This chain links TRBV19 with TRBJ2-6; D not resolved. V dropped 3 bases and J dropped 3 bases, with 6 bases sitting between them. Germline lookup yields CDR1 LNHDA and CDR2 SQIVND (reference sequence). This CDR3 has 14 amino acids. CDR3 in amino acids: CASSMAVGANVLTF. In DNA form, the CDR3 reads TGTGCCAGTAGTATGGCAGTTGGGGCCAACGTCCTGACTTTC.

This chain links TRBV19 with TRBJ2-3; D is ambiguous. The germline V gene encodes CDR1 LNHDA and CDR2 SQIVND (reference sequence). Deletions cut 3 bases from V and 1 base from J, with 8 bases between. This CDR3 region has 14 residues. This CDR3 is CASSIRQGTDTQYF. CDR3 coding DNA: TGTGCCAGTAGTATCAGGCAGGGCACAGATACGCAGTATTTT.